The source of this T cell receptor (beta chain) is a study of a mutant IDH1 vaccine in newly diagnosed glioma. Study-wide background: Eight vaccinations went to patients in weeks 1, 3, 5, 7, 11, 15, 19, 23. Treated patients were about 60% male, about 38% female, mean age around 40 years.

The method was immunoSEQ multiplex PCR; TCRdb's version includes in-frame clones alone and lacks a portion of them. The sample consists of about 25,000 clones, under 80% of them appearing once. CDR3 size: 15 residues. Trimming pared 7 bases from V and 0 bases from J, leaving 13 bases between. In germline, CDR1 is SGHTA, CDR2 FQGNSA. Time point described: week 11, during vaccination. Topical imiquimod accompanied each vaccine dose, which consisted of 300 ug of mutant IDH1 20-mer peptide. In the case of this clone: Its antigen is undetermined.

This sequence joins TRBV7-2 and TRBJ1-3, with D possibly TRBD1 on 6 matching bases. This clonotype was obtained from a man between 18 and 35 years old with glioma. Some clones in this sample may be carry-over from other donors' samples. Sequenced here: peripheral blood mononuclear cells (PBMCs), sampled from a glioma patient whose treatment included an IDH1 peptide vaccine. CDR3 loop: CASTLDSSSGNTIYF. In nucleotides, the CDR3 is TGTGCCAGCACCCTGGACAGTTCCTCTGGAAACACCATATATTTT.